The next 19 T cell receptor beta chains were all read from a single sample in a study of T cell responses to AZD1222 COVID-19 vaccine. TCRdb's table, derived via immunoSEQ multiplex PCR, lists solely in-frame clones and lacks some. Here the sample spans over 30,000 clones, around 90% being singletons. Sequenced here: peripheral blood, sampled 28 days after the second dose of the MenACWY control vaccine. The receptors come from an adult who received the MenACWY meningococcal vaccine as a control.

This chain connects TRBV7-9 to TRBJ2-1, with D possibly TRBD2 on 5 matching bases. The CDR3 is 13 residues long. Germline CDR1 is SEHNR and CDR2 is FQNEAQ (reference sequence). V gave up 3 bases and J gave up 8 bases, with 11 bases separating them. This CDR3 reads CASSFSLGDEQFF. DNA for the CDR3: TGTGCCAGCAGCTTTTCTCTCGGGGATGAGCAGTTCTTC.

V and J are TRBV4-1 and TRBJ2-2; 9 positions match TRBD2. Germline values: CDR1 MGHRA, CDR2 YSYEKL. CDR3 length equals 17 residues. The J segment lost 5 bases and the V segment lost 4 bases, leaving 11 bases of the junction unmatched. CDR3 loop: CASSLGLARRRTGELFF. CDR3 DNA: TGCGCCAGCAGCCTAGGACTAGCGCGGAGGAGAACCGGGGAGCTGTTTTTT.

This sequence joins TRBV7-9 and TRBJ1-2; D is uncertain. Trimming stripped 6 bases from V and 4 bases from J, with 18 bases between. Germline CDR1 and CDR2: SEHNR and FQNEAQ (reference sequence). The CDR3 has 15 amino acids. The CDR3 sequence: CASRSSVQVSYGYTF. The CDR3 DNA sequence: TGTGCCAGCAGGTCTTCGGTGCAGGTCAGCTATGGCTACACCTTC.

J is TRBJ2-7 and V is TRBV7-3; D unclear. V lost 1 base and J lost 4, with 8 bases in between. Germline CDR1 is SGHTA and CDR2 is FQGTGA. The CDR3 is made up of 13 amino acids. CDR3 coding DNA: TGTGCCAGCAGCTTAAGCATAAGTTACGAGCAGTACTTC. Amino acids: CASSLSISYEQYF.

The genes are TRBV7-9 and TRBJ2-3; TRBD1 aligns across 7 bases. Germline V CDR1 and CDR2: SEHNR, FQNEAQ (reference sequence). The CDR3 sequence is 16 residues long. With 1 base clipped from V and 1 base from J, the junction kept 5 bases outside the gene matches. The CDR3 DNA reads TGTGCCAGCAGCTTAGGATCAGGGGGAGGCACAGATACGCAGTATTTT. Protein sequence: CASSLGSGGGTDTQYF.

This clone was detected only a few times. The V and J genes are TRBV2 and TRBJ1-2; D is undetermined. Deletions cut 4 bases from V and 5 bases from J, with 8 bases between. Germline V gives CDR1 SNHLY, CDR2 FYNNEI. The CDR3 runs to 12 residues. CDR3 DNA: TGTGCCAGCAGTGCCTCTTCGTATGGCTACACCTTC. The encoded protein is CASSASSYGYTF.

The chain carries TRBV28 and TRBJ2-1; the match to TRBD2 covers 8 bases. Germline V CDR1 and CDR2: MDHEN, SYDVKM. This CDR3 has 16 residues. J lost 8 bases, V lost 3 bases, and 12 bases had no gene match. The CDR3 region is CASSLQSGSLSHEQFF. CDR3 bases: TGTGCCAGCAGTTTGCAGAGCGGGAGTCTCAGTCATGAGCAGTTCTTC.

In DNA form, the CDR3 reads TGTGCCAGCCTTAGCAAGGGACTCCACGGTTACGAGCAGTACTTC. Translation: CASLSKGLHGYEQYF. The V and J genes are TRBV5-8 and TRBJ2-7; possible D gene TRBD2, 6 bases. V lost 7 bases and J lost 4, with 21 bases in between. The CDR3 has 15 residues. Germline V gives CDR1 SGHTS, CDR2 YDEGEE.

The chain is built from TRBV11-2 and TRBJ2-1, with no clear D. The germline V and J ends were trimmed by 5 bases and 5 bases, with 13 bases remaining between them. The CDR3 covers 14 residues. Germline V CDR1 and CDR2: SGHAT, FQNNGV. This CDR3 reads CASSPVVAHNEQFF. Here the CDR3 DNA reads TGTGCCAGCAGCCCGGTGGTGGCCCACAATGAGCAGTTCTTC.

The genes are TRBV10-3 and TRBJ2-1; TRBD1 might be the D (6 bases). CDR1 and CDR2 from the germline V gene are ENHRY and SYGVKD. The ends were cut back, 4 bases at V and 8 bases at J, with 9 bases in the middle. This CDR3 has 12 residues. CDR3 in amino acids: CAISGEGDEQFF. The CDR3 DNA sequence: TGTGCCATCAGTGGAGAGGGGGATGAGCAGTTCTTC.

The chain is built from TRBV28 and TRBJ2-2, with 12 positions matching TRBD1. Losses at the gene ends were 6 bases for V and 5 bases for J; bases not matched to a gene: 7. CDR1 and CDR2 from the germline V gene are MDHEN and SYDVKM. The CDR3 covers 16 residues. The CDR3 region has the DNA TGTGCCAGCAGGGGACAGGGGGCCCCGAGGACCGGGGAGCTGTTTTTT. Protein sequence: CASRGQGAPRTGELFF.

The chain joins TRBV28 to TRBJ1-5; D ambiguous. Germline lookup yields CDR1 MDHEN and CDR2 SYDVKM. The CDR3 covers 11 residues. V was cut by 5 bases and J by 3 bases, with 2 bases left in between. CDR3 in amino acids: CASSLNQPQHF. The CDR3 bases are TGTGCCAGCAGTCTCAATCAGCCCCAGCATTTT.

The chain employs TRBV9 and TRBJ2-3; D perhaps matches TRBD2 (6 bases). The germline gives CDR1 SGDLS, CDR2 YYNGEE. There are 17 residues in the CDR3. V lost 0 bases to trimming and J lost 0 bases, with 14 bases between them. For the CDR3, the DNA is TGTGCCAGCAGCGTAGAGAGGGGCGGGAAAAGCACAGATACGCAGTATTTT. Its translation is CASSVERGGKSTDTQYF.

The V call is TRBV5-1, the J call TRBJ2-7, with TRBD1 identical over 9 bases. Germline-derived CDR1 and CDR2 are SGHRS and YFSETQ. CDR3 size: 14 residues. V shed 0 bases and J 5 bases; nucleotides not matched to a gene: 3. This CDR3 reads CASSLGDRVHEQYF. CDR3 DNA sequence: TGCGCCAGCAGCTTGGGGGACAGGGTTCACGAGCAGTACTTC. The full variable domain, rest sourced from reference TRBV5-1 and TRBJ2-7, is KAGVTQTPRYLIKTRGQQVTLSCSPISGHRSVSWYQQTPGQGLQFLFEYFSETQRNKGNFPGRFSGRQFSNSRSEMNVSTLELGDSALYLCASSLGDRVHEQYFGPGTRLTVT.

The chain employs TRBV28 and TRBJ2-1; 7 bases map to TRBD2. In germline, CDR1 is MDHEN, CDR2 SYDVKM. Trimming removed 2 bases from V and 0 bases from J; junction bases left unmatched: 4. The CDR3 extends over 16 amino acids. The CDR3 region has the DNA TGTGCCAGCAGTTTAGGTGGGACTAACTCCTACAATGAGCAGTTCTTC. Its protein product is CASSLGGTNSYNEQFF.

The chain couples TRBV5-1 to TRBJ1-1; no reliable D call. Germline values: CDR1 SGHRS, CDR2 YFSETQ. The CDR3 is 14 amino acids. V gave up 7 bases and J gave up 2 bases, with 15 bases separating them. CDR3: CASCYLGSNTEAFF. The CDR3 bases are TGCGCCAGCTGCTATCTGGGTTCTAACACTGAAGCTTTCTTT.

The chain links TRBV5-1 to TRBJ1-1; TRBD1 is a possible D gene (5 bases). Germline values: CDR1 SGHRS, CDR2 YFSETQ. This CDR3 contains 13 residues. V was clipped by 6 bases and J by 1 base, with 10 bases between them. In DNA, the CDR3 is TGCGCCAGCAAGTTCGGGGGGAACACTGAAGCTTTCTTT. It yields the protein CASKFGGNTEAFF.

The chain joins TRBV27 to TRBJ2-7, with D possibly being TRBD1 or TRBD2 (5 bases each). V dropped 4 bases and J dropped 0 bases, with 10 bases sitting between them. CDR1 and CDR2 (germline): MNHEY, SMNVEV (reference sequence). The CDR3 has 14 amino acids. The CDR3 coding sequence is TGTGCCAGCAGTTGGCAGGGAGACTCCTACGAGCAGTACTTC. This encodes CASSWQGDSYEQYF.

The gene calls are TRBV28 and TRBJ1-1; 12 nucleotides agree with TRBD1. V lost 5 bases and J lost 2; bases outside the gene matches: 6. CDR3 size: 16 residues. The germline V gene has CDR1 MDHEN and CDR2 SYDVKM. CDR3 residues: CASSQGDRGRNTEAFF. CDR3 coding DNA: TGTGCCAGCAGTCAAGGGGACAGGGGGCGAAACACTGAAGCTTTCTTT.